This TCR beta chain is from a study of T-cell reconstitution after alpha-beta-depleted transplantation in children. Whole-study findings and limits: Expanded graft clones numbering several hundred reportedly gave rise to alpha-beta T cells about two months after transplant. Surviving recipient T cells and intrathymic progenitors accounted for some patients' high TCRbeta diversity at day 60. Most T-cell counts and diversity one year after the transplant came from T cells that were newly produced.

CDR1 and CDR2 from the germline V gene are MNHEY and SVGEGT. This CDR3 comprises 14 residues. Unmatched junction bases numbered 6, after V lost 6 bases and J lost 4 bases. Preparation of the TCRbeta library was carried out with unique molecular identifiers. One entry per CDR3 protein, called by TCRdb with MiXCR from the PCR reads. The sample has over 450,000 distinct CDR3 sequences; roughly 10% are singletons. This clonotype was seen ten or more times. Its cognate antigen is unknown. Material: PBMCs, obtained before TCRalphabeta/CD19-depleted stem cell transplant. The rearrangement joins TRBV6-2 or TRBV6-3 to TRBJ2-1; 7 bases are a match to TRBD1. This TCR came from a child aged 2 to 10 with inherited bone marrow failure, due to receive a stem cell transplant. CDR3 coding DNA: TGTGCCAGCAGCTATAAGGGACAGTACAATGAGCAGTTCTTC. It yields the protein CASSYKGQYNEQFF.